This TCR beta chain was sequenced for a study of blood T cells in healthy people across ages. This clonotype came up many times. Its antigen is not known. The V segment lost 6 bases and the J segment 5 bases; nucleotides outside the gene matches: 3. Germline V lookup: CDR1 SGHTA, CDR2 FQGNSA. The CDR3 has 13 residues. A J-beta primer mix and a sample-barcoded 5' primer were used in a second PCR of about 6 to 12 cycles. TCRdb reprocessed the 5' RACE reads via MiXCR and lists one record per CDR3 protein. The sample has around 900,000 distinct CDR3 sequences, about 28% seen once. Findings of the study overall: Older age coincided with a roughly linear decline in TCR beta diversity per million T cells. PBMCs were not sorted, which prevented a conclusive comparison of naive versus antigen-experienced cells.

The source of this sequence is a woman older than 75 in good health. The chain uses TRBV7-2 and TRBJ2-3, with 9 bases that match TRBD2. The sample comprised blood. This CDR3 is CASRLTSGDTQYF. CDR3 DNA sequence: TGTGCCAGCAGGCTGACTAGCGGAGATACGCAGTATTTT.